This TCR beta chain was captured in a study of T cells after posttransplantation cyclophosphamide listed by TCRdb under 2016. Regarding the study in general: The study tracked T cell repertoire reconstitution by TRB sequencing after myeloablative bone marrow transplantation using posttransplantation cyclophosphamide as GVHD prophylaxis. Public TRB sequences were checked against a database of over 3,500 sequences associated with responses to pathogens, tumor antigens, self-antigens and alloantigens. Because TRA and TRB clonality correlated tightly in about 9 samples, the subsequent TCR analyses were limited to TRB only. Samples from 35 to 45 PTCy-treated patients, along with samples from about 17 of their related bone marrow donors, underwent antigen receptor sequencing. Blood from every one of the 30 to 35 PTCy patients who had 1-year posttransplant specimens underwent TRB sequencing. Up to roughly 3 additional blood samples from 2 to 5.2 years after transplant were also TRB-sequenced in 3 patients, as was pretransplant blood from a handful of patients.

Turning to this clone: It lacks a known antigen. Per-nucleotide qualities are absent, and no much larger clonotype sits a single base away.

Peripheral blood samples were provided by related bone marrow donors on the day of marrow donation. Peripheral blood and bone marrow mononuclear cells were isolated by Ficoll-Hypaque density centrifugation and cryopreserved. Its CDR3 holds 13 amino acids, cysteine through phenylalanine. Of the read, only the CDR3 DNA is kept; its 39 bases are in frame from base 1. Trimming takes 8 bases off V and 5 bases off J; junction bases not matched to a gene: 4. Taken from the germline V gene, the CDR1 and CDR2 loops are MNHNS and SASEGT. Study-wide conclusions, independent of this receptor: The TRB repertoires of T cells infiltrating skin or GI tract showed only limited overlap with the TRB repertoires of T cells in blood. At 1-2 months, donor-recipient similarity was low but rose over the first year, and the later blood repertoires were often dominated by donor CD8+ memory clones. Across approximately 45 patients, recipient CMV seropositivity and CMV reactivation were highly associated with TRB clonality; PTCy diversity was similar to CNI/methotrexate controls.

Genomic DNA was the input for TRB sequencing, which was run either with the immunoSEQ assay at survey resolution or with the hsTCRB kit. Per the authors' processing: The immunoSEQ software handled the initial read processing, while the LymphoSeq R package was used for the repertoire analyses. Clonality was calculated as 1 minus normalized Shannon entropy, and the Gini coefficient was also calculated for each TRB dataset. Phenotypes of unsorted samples were inferred by mapping TRB sequences from sorted subsets of the recipient or donor onto the same recipient's unsorted samples. Held by TCRdb, this immuneACCESS table contains in-frame sequences only and omits some clones. Under half of the omission traces to an unresolved V gene where checked; the cause of the rest is unknown. The V and J calls and the clone size are those of that table, but D and trimming were determined from the DNA. This sample lists about 52,000 clones; 94% were detected once. Of the sample, 2.9% is held by the ten largest clones.

Recombination linked TRBV6-1 to TRBJ2-3, with 10 bases matching TRBD1. This clonotype was sampled from a woman aged 25 to 45 in good health and a related stem cell transplant donor. The sequenced sample consisted of PBMCs. In nucleotide form, the sequence is TGTGCCAGCGGGACAGGGGAGGTAGATACGCAGTATTTT. Translated, it gives CASGTGEVDTQYF.